Below are 24 T cell receptor beta chains sequenced from a single sample in a study of blood T cell repertoires in COVID-19. Clones were sequenced by immunoSEQ multiplex PCR, and TCRdb holds only the in-frame ones, with some missing. The sample has some 270,000 clones, more than 75% seen once. Input material: PBMCs or T cells enriched from blood (not recorded which). The receptors here all came from a woman between 45 and 60 years old who had been exposed to COVID-19.

This chain links TRBV9 with TRBJ2-1, with 12 bases matching TRBD2. With V trimmed by 4 bases and J by 5 bases, 4 bases remained unmatched. The CDR3 runs to 15 residues. Germline loops: CDR1 SGDLS, CDR2 YYNGEE. The CDR3 reads CASSPRTSGDNEQFF. The CDR3 DNA follows: TGTGCCAGCAGCCCCCGGACTAGCGGGGACAATGAGCAGTTCTTC.

This clone was recorded a few times. V is TRBV7-6 and J is TRBJ2-1; 11 bases map to TRBD2. J lost 8 bases, V lost 3 bases, and 6 bases had no gene match. Germline V gene sequence: CDR1 SGHVS, CDR2 FNYEAQ. CDR3 length: 15 residues. The CDR3 DNA reads as TGTGCCAGCAGCTTTCAACTAGCGGGGGAAGATGAGCAGTTCTTC. Protein sequence: CASSFQLAGEDEQFF.

V and J are TRBV27 and TRBJ1-2; D ambiguous. The CDR3 sequence is 15 residues long. V dropped 2 bases and J dropped 4 bases, with 14 bases sitting between them. The germline gives CDR1 MNHEY, CDR2 SMNVEV (reference sequence). The CDR3 nucleotides read TGTGCCAGCAGTTTACGGCCCGACAAAACCTATGGCTACACCTTC. This sequence encodes CASSLRPDKTYGYTF.

This clone was observed a single time. The chain links TRBV19 to TRBJ1-1; no definite D call. This CDR3 has 16 residues. Trimming took 7 bases from V and 0 from J, leaving 18 bases between them. In germline, CDR1 is LNHDA, CDR2 SQIVND (reference sequence). The CDR3 region is CASTARRPSMNTEAFF. Written as DNA, the CDR3 is TGTGCCAGTACCGCCCGGCGGCCCAGCATGAACACTGAAGCTTTCTTT.

The V gene is TRBV2, the J gene TRBJ1-6, with 7 bases that match TRBD1. V gave up 7 bases and J gave up 0 bases; unmatched junction bases: 3. Germline CDR1 and CDR2: SNHLY and FYNNEI. The CDR3 totals 15 residues. The CDR3 loop is CASIWDSSYNSPLHF. In nucleotides, the CDR3 is TGTGCCAGCATCTGGGACAGCTCCTATAATTCACCCCTCCACTTT.

This clone has only a few counts. This sequence joins TRBV29-1 and TRBJ2-1; 9 nucleotides line up with TRBD1. J lost 9 bases, V lost 7 bases, and 13 bases had no gene match. This CDR3 has 14 amino acids. Germline V gene sequence: CDR1 SQVTM, CDR2 ANQGSEA. The CDR3 DNA is TGCAGCGCCGCGCAGGGACAGGGTCTCTTTGAGCAGTTCTTC. This sequence encodes CSAAQGQGLFEQFF.

CDR3 loop: CASSPQTDTQYF. CDR3 DNA sequence: TGTGCCAGCAGTCCCCAGACAGATACGCAGTATTTT. V is TRBV27 and J is TRBJ2-3; D is uncertain. V shed 5 bases and J shed 3 bases, with 6 bases lying between them. The CDR3 length is 12 residues. CDR1 is MNHEY and CDR2 is SMNVEV in the germline V gene (reference sequence).

In DNA form, the CDR3 reads TGTGCCAGCAGCTTGGTTGGGACAGGGAGCACTGAAGCTTTCTTT. Translated: CASSLVGTGSTEAFF. The chain joins TRBV7-2 to TRBJ1-1; TRBD1 agrees at 9 bases. Per germline, CDR1 SGHTA and CDR2 FQGNSA. The CDR3 is made up of 15 amino acids. The ends lost 3 bases at V and 4 bases at J; junction bases unmatched: 6.

Many counts were recorded for this clone. The CDR3 region is CASSSNRDTEAFF. The CDR3 DNA sequence: TGTGCCAGCAGTTCCAACAGGGACACTGAAGCTTTCTTT. The rearrangement uses TRBV6-5 and TRBJ1-1; D perhaps matches TRBD1 (6 bases). The germline V and J ends were trimmed by 4 bases and 3 bases, with 9 bases remaining between them. CDR1 is MNHEY, CDR2 SVGAGI, per germline. This CDR3 is 13 amino acids long.

This chain links TRBV15 with TRBJ1-4; 7 bases are shared with TRBD1. The germline V gene has CDR1 LNHNV and CDR2 YYDKDF (reference sequence). The CDR3 contains 17 residues. Trimming cost V 6 bases and J 8 bases; bases outside gene matches: 18. CDR3 bases: TGTGCCACCAGGGAGGGGACCATTCAGGGGGGCGCGGAAAAACTGTTTTTT. Translating it yields CATREGTIQGGAEKLFF.

This clone showed up many times. This sequence joins TRBV7-2 and TRBJ2-4; 9 bases agree with TRBD2. Germline CDR1 reads SGHTA; CDR2 reads FQGNSA. This CDR3 region has 14 residues. V lost 5 bases, J lost 10 bases, and 9 bases stayed unmatched. Here the CDR3 reads CASSPWTSDLIQYF. The DNA of the CDR3 is TGTGCCAGCAGCCCGTGGACTAGCGATCTAATTCAGTACTTC.

The chain links TRBV5-1 to TRBJ1-3; 10 nucleotides agree with TRBD1. CDR3 length equals 15 residues. The J segment lost 2 bases and the V segment lost 4 bases, leaving 3 bases of the junction unmatched. CDR1 is SGHRS and CDR2 is YFSETQ in the germline V gene. In DNA form, the CDR3 reads TGCGCCAGCAGCCGGACAGGGGGAACTGGAAACACCATATATTTT. Residues: CASSRTGGTGNTIYF.

The V gene is TRBV10-2, the J gene TRBJ1-1; 8 positions agree with TRBD1. The CDR3 totals 12 residues. V shed 8 bases, J shed 2 bases, and the junction held 1 base outside the gene matches. Germline V gene sequence: CDR1 WSHSY, CDR2 SAAADI. This chain's CDR3 is CASGTGNTEAFF. The CDR3 DNA follows: TGCGCCAGCGGGACAGGAAACACTGAAGCTTTCTTT.

This chain connects TRBV11-2 to TRBJ1-1; no clear D gene. The CDR3 totals 13 residues. Germline values: CDR1 SGHAT, CDR2 FQNNGV. Trimming cost V 1 base and J 4 bases, with 7 bases left between them. CDR3 residues: CASSLGRGTEAFF. CDR3 sequence (DNA): TGTGCCAGCAGCTTAGGTCGGGGCACTGAAGCTTTCTTT.

This clone was counted only a few times. The CDR3 sequence: CASSLYRGNQPQHF. The DNA of the CDR3 is TGTGCCAGCAGTTTGTACAGGGGGAATCAGCCCCAGCATTTT. The J gene is TRBJ1-5, the V gene TRBV28; 8 bases are a match to TRBD1. The CDR3 sequence is 14 residues long. CDR1 is MDHEN and CDR2 is SYDVKM in the germline V gene. After removal of 3 bases from V and 4 bases from J, the junction contained 2 bases not matched to a gene.

This chain joins TRBV12-5 and TRBJ2-7, with D maybe TRBD1 (6 bases). The germline V gene has CDR1 LGHNT and CDR2 FRNRAP. This CDR3 is 14 amino acids long. V dropped 7 bases and J dropped 5 bases, with 18 bases sitting between them. The CDR3 is CASAYRVSTHEQYF. The CDR3 DNA sequence: TGTGCTAGTGCCTACAGGGTATCTACCCACGAGCAGTACTTC.

In its sample, this clone was seen once. The rearrangement links TRBV19 to TRBJ1-2; 7 bases agree with TRBD1. The CDR3 is made up of 14 amino acids. The germline CDR1 and CDR2 sequences are LNHDA and SQIVND (reference sequence). V lost 6 bases, J lost 4 bases, and 8 bases stayed unmatched. CDR3 protein: CASRVSGTVYGYTF. For the CDR3, the DNA is TGTGCCAGTAGGGTCAGTGGGACAGTCTATGGCTACACCTTC.

The J gene is TRBJ2-7, the V gene TRBV11-2; no definite D call. Germline loops: CDR1 SGHAT, CDR2 FQNNGV. V lost 2 bases, J lost 3 bases, and 8 bases lay in between. The CDR3 contains 13 residues. The CDR3 DNA follows: TGTGCCAGCAGCTTATCCACTTACTACGAGCAGTACTTC. Translated: CASSLSTYYEQYF.

This clone appeared once. Since a much larger clone is just one base distant, this may be a read error. V usage is TRBV4-3 and J usage is TRBJ1-1; a possible D gene is TRBD1 (5 bases). This CDR3 region has 13 residues. V was cut by 5 bases and J by 1 base, with 8 bases left in between. Germline lookup yields CDR1 LGHNA and CDR2 YSLEER. In DNA form, the CDR3 reads TGCGCCAGCAGCGCCGACAGGAACACTGAAGCTTTCTTT. Its protein is CASSADRNTEAFF.

This clone was picked up a small number of times. The chain couples TRBV24-1 to TRBJ1-5, with 7 bases that match TRBD1. The CDR3 runs to 11 residues. V shed 9 bases and J 5 bases; nucleotides not matched to a gene: 0. Germline V gene data show CDR1 as KGHDR and CDR2 as SFDVKD. CDR3 amino acids: CATGTDQPQHF. CDR3 nucleotides: TGTGCCACCGGGACAGATCAGCCCCAGCATTTT.

The chain combines TRBV4-2 with TRBJ2-2; TRBD2 aligns across 11 bases. In germline, CDR1 is LGHNA, CDR2 YNFKEQ. Losses at the gene ends were 0 bases for V and 8 bases for J; bases not matched to a gene: 8. The length of the CDR3 is 17 residues. In nucleotides, the CDR3 is TGTGCCAGCAGCCAAGATAGGACTAGCGGGTGGAAAGGGGAGCTGTTTTTT. It specifies CASSQDRTSGWKGELFF.

This clone was detected only once. The V call is TRBV6-5, the J call TRBJ2-5, with D possibly TRBD2 on 6 matching bases. Germline CDR1 is MNHEY and CDR2 is SVGAGI. The CDR3 runs 13 residues. The germline V and J ends were trimmed by 8 bases and 7 bases, with 17 bases remaining between them. The chain's CDR3 is CASGGTSLPTQYF. CDR3 nucleotides: TGTGCCAGCGGCGGGACCTCCCTTCCGACCCAGTACTTC.

This chain uses TRBV28 with TRBJ1-2; 7 nucleotides match TRBD1. Germline CDR1 MDHEN, CDR2 SYDVKM. The CDR3 loop spans 14 amino acids. V lost 4 bases and J lost 4; bases outside the gene matches: 6. DNA of the CDR3: TGTGCCAGCAGTTCTTCCCCAGGGGGCTATGGCTACACCTTC. It specifies CASSSSPGGYGYTF.

The gene calls are TRBV6-5 and TRBJ1-1, with TRBD1 matching over 10 bases. The germline gives CDR1 MNHEY, CDR2 SVGAGI. With 5 bases clipped from V and 7 bases from J, the junction kept 7 bases outside the gene matches. The CDR3 has 14 residues. CDR3 bases: TGTGCCAGCAGTCCCCGGACAGGGGGTTATGAAGCTTTCTTT. It encodes CASSPRTGGYEAFF.